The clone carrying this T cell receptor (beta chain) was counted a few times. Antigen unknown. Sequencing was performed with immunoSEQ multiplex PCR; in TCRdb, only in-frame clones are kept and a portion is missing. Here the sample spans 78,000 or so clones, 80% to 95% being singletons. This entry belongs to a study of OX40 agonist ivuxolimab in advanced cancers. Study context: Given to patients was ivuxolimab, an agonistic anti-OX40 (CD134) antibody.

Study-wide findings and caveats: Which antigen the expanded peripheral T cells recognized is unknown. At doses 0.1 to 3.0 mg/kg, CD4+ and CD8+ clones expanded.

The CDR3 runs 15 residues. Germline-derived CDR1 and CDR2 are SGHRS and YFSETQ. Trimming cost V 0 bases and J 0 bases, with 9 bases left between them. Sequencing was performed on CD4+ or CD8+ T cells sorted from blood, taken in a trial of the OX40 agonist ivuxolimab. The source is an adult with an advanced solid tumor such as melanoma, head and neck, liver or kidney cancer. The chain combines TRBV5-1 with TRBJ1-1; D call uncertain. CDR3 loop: CASSLAEGLNTEAFF. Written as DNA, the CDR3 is TGCGCCAGCAGCTTGGCCGAGGGCCTGAACACTGAAGCTTTCTTT.